This TCR beta chain was identified during a study of blood T cell repertoires in COVID-19. Study background: PBMCs, B-cell-depleted T cells, or T cells provided the cDNA or gDNA that made up the material.

The CDR3 is made up of 12 amino acids. Trimming left V 5 bases short and J 2 bases short, with 5 bases between. Germline-derived CDR1 and CDR2 are PRHDT and FYEKMQ (reference sequence). Sequencing used immunoSEQ multiplex PCR; TCRdb keeps in-frame clones, though not all of them. The profile shows around 67,000 clones, about 81% of them singletons. This sequence joins TRBV13 and TRBJ2-3; D call uncertain. The sequencing sample was made of peripheral blood. This TCR was sampled from a human donor in a cohort sampled during active COVID-19. DNA for the CDR3: TGTGCCAGCAGCCCCGTCACAGATACGCAGTATTTT. Protein: CASSPVTDTQYF.